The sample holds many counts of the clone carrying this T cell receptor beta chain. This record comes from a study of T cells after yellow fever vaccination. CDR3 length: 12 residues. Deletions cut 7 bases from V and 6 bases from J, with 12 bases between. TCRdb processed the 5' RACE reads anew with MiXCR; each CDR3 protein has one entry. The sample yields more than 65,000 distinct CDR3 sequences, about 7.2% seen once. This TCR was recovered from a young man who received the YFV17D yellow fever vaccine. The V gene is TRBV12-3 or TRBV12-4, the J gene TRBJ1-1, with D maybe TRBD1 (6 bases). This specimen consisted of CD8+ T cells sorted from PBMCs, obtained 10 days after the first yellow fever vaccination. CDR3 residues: CASTFQGSEAFF. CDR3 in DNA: TGTGCCAGCACCTTTCAGGGGTCTGAAGCTTTCTTT.